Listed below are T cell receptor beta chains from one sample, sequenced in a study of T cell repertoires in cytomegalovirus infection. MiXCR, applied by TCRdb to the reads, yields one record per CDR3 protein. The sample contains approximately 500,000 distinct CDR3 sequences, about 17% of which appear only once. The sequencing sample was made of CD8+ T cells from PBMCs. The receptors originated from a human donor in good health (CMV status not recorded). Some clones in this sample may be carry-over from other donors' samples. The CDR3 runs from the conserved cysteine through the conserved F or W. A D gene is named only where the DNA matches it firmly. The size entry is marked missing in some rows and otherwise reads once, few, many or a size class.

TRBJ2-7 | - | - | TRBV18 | TGTGCCAGCTCACCTTGGAGCGGGCCGACCTACGAGCAGTACTTC | CASSPWSGPTYEQYF
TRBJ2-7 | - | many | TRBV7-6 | TGTGCCAGCAGCCCCTTTGCCTCGGACGGCTCCTACGAGCAGTACTTC | CASSPFASDGSYEQYF
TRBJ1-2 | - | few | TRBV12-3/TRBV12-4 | TGTGCCAGCAGTTTAACCTACTATGGCTACACCTTC | CASSLTYYGYTF
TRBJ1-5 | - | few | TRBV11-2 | TGTGCCAGCAGCCTTGAGAGGGGGATCAATCAGCCCCAGCATTTT | CASSLERGINQPQHF
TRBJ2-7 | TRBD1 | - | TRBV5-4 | TGTGCCAGCAGTCCGGGACAGGGCTATCACGAGCAGTACTTC | CASSPGQGYHEQYF
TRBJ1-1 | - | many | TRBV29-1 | TGCAGCCTCGAGGCAGGGCCCACTGAAGCTTTCTTT | CSLEAGPTEAFF
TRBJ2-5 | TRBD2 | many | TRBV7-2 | TGTGCCAGCAGCAGGACTAGCGGGAGGCTAGAGACCCAGTACTTC | CASSRTSGRLETQYF
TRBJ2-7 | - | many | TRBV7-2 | TGTGCCAGCAGCCACCCCCGGGACACCAGCTCCTACGAGCAGTACTTC | CASSHPRDTSSYEQYF
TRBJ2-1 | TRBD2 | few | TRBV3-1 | TGTGCCAGCAGCCAAAGACTAGCGGGAGCAATAACGGTTGAGCAGTTCTTC | CASSQRLAGAITVEQFF
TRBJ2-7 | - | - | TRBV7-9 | TGTGCCAGCAGCACAACAGAGAAAAACTACGAGCAGTACTTC | CASSTTEKNYEQYF
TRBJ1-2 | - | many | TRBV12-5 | TGTGCTAGTGGTTTAATATCAGGGGTTAACTATGGCTACACCTTC | CASGLISGVNYGYTF
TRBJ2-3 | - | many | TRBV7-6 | TGTGCCAGCAGCCCCTCCCCAGATACGCAGTATTTT | CASSPSPDTQYF
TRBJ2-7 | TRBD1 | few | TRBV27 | TGTGCCAGCAGTTTATCCGGGACAGGATTCTACGAGCAGTACTTC | CASSLSGTGFYEQYF
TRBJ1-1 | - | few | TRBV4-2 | TGTGCCAGCAGCCAAGATGGGGGTGGGAGCACTGAAGCTTTCTTT | CASSQDGGGSTEAFF
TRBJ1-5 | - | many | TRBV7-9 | TGTGCCAGCAGCTTAGGAGGTGGGAGGGAATCAGCCCAGCATTTT | CASSLGGGRESAQHF
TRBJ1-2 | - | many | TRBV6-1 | TGTGCCAGCAGTGATGGAGACAGGTGGTATGGCTACACCTTC | CASSDGDRWYGYTF
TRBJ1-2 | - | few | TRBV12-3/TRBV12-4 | TGTGCCAGCAGTGGCCTCACAGGGCATGGCTACACCTTC | CASSGLTGHGYTF
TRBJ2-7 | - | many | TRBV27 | TGTGCCAGCAGTTTTAACAGGTTCTCCTACGAGCAGTACTTC | CASSFNRFSYEQYF
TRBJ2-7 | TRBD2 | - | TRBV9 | TGTGCCAGCAGCGTAGCTAGCGGGAGCGAGCAGTACTTC | CASSVASGSEQYF
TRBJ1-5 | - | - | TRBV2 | TGTGCCAGCAGTGAAGCGCTGTATGGCAGACTTAGCAATCAGCCCCAGCATTTT | CASSEALYGRLSNQPQHF
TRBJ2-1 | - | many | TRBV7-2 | TGTGCCAGCAGTCCTACTAGCCCCGCCTCCTACAATGAGCAGTTCTTC | CASSPTSPASYNEQFF
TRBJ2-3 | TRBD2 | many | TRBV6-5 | TGTGCCAGCAGTTACTCCCTAGCGGGAGTAAGCACAGATACGCAGTATTTT | CASSYSLAGVSTDTQYF
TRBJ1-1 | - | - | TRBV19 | TGTGCGGTGGGGCGGATTAACACTGAAGCTTTCTTT | CAVGRINTEAFF
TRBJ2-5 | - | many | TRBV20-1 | TGCAGTGCTAGTCGGTTTAGGACTGGAGAGGAAGAGACCCAGTACTTC | CSASRFRTGEEETQYF
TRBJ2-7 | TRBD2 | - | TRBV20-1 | TGCAGTGCTAGACCGGGACTAGCGAACGAGCAGTACTTC | CSARPGLANEQYF
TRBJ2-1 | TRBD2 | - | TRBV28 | TGTGCCAGCAGTTTCCCCGGGACTAGCTACAATGAGCAGTTCTTC | CASSFPGTSYNEQFF
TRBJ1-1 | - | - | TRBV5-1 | TGCGCCAGCAGCCCGAGGGGGGACGTTCAGAACACTGAAGCTTTCTTT | CASSPRGDVQNTEAFF
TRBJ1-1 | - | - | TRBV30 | TGTGCCTGGAGTGCAGGGGCCACTGAAGCTTTCTTT | CAWSAGATEAFF
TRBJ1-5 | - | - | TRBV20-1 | TGCAGTGCCACCAGGGATTTCGGTCAGCCCCAGCATTTT | CSATRDFGQPQHF
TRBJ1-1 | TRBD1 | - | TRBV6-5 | TGTGCCAGCAGTTACAGAACAGGGGGATACGGCCTGAACACTGAAGCTTTCTTT | CASSYRTGGYGLNTEAFF
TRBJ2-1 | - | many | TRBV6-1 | TGTGCCAGCAGTGAAAGTCCAGTCTCCAATGAGCAGTTCTTC | CASSESPVSNEQFF
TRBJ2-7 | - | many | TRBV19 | TGTGCCAGTAGAGCCAGGGAGAGCTACGAGCAGTACTTC | CASRARESYEQYF
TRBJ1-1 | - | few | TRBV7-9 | TGTGCCAGCAGCTTAGAAAGGGGGGCTCTGAACACTGAAGCTTTCTTT | CASSLERGALNTEAFF
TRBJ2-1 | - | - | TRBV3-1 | TGTGCCAGCAGCCAGAGTCTAGCTAGGGATGAGCAGTTCTTC | CASSQSLARDEQFF
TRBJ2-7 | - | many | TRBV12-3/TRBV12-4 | TGTGCCAGCAGTTTAGCACAGGGAGTACTGTCCTACGAGCAGTACTTC | CASSLAQGVLSYEQYF
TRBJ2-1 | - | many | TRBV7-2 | TGTGCCAGCTTTCCGGGACGGAACAATGAGCAGTTCTTC | CASFPGRNNEQFF
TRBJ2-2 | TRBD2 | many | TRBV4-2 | TGTGCCAGCCAATCCCTAGCGGGAGATATCGGGGAGCTGTTTTTT | CASQSLAGDIGELFF